The sequence of this TCR beta chain was determined in a study of T cells expressing NK-cell markers (dated by TCRdb to 2020 to 2021). With regard to the full study: TCR beta-chain repertoires were profiled in sorted CD3+CD56+NKG2C+, CD3+CD56+NKG2C- and CD3+CD56-NKG2C+ T-cell subsets from fewer than 10 donors. Seven of the eight sequenced donors were HCMV-seropositive and one was HCMV-seronegative. Randomly selected healthy volunteers, three men and five women, were used as the eight sequenced donors. Libraries were sequenced as 2 x 150 bp reads on Illumina HiSeq 2000/2500, MiSeq or NextSeq. Overall results and qualifications from the work: In six donors, the dominant CD3+CD56+NKG2C+ clonotypes ranked among the top 10 CD8+ clonotypes, making up about 1.0-7.5% of CD8+ T cells. Those dominant clonotypes were again the most abundant among CD3+CD56-NKG2C+ cells in a few donors, at 28.3-60.1%. Whether the expanded NKG2C-expressing T cell clones were specific for HCMV antigens was left unclear.

The CDR3 covers 16 residues, taking in both the cysteine and the phenylalanine. No DNA is recorded. CDR1 and CDR2, per the germline V gene (reference sequence), are SEHNR and FQNEAQ. To determine HCMV serostatus, a commercial ELISA kit was used to detect HCMV-specific IgG in serum. Ficoll density gradient centrifugation was used to isolate peripheral blood mononuclear cells from blood. Sequencer: Illumina HiSeq 2000. TCR beta cDNA libraries were prepared using 5'RACE template switching, which introduced a universal primer site and unique molecular identifiers. cDNA synthesis was primed from the TCR beta constant segment, followed by two successive PCR amplification steps. The published analysis was carried out like this. MIGEC handled demultiplexing of the reads and grouping by UMI, while MiTCR was used to assemble and quantify clonotypes. To remove erroneous sequences, TCR cDNA sequences were retained only when supported by two or more reads. Downstream repertoire analysis used the tcR package, and clonotypes were matched across fractions by CDR3 nucleotide sequence plus V segment. VDJmatch was used to annotate antigen specificity against VDJdb, with one amino acid substitution allowed in CDR3. TCRdb reprocessed the raw reads; every CDR3 protein sequence is a single record, and DNA is not supplied. TCRdb, not the original authors, processed these V and J calls. This sample's table lists about 380,000 distinct CDR3 sequences. Around 5.3% of the sample belongs to the ten largest clones.

As to this clonotype: Its target antigen remains unknown.

The V and J segments used are TRBV7-9 and TRBJ2-3; the D call of TRBD2 rests on TCRdb alone, since no DNA is present to check it. Sequenced sample: blood T cells: a sorted CD56 or NKG2C T cell subset, CD4+ or CD8+ T cells, or bulk PBMC T cells (not recorded which). The receptor's source is a man between 18 and 69 years old in good health. The CDR3 is CASSRQAGGLTDTQYF.